This T cell receptor beta chain originates from a study of blood T cell repertoires in COVID-19 (dated by TCRdb to about 2020). For context, the study as a whole: Collaborator samples came from the United States, Italy and Spain and covered acute and convalescent phases of COVID-19. The prospective study material was composed of cDNA or gDNA derived from T cells, B-cell-depleted T cells, or PBMCs. Subjects who had been exposed to COVID-19, were actively infected with it, or had recovered from it provided the deeply sampled blood TCRbeta repertoires that made up the dataset. The repertoires were released in a freely available public database meant as a resource for research on the immune response to SARS-CoV-2. The samples were drawn from the first 160 participants of the ongoing ImmuneRACE study and from 950 to 1,500 subjects provided by 6 global collaborators. The sample metadata nearly always contained a de-identified subject ID, COVID-19 status, age in years and sex. Where available, HLA class I and class II types were obtained from metadata supplied by the sample provider rather than from assay-based typing. Summary of the overall study and its limitations: The quantity of clinical and demographic metadata differed by source and by participant and was supplied without curation.

In regard to this clone: Its antigen is currently not known. No much larger clone is present one base from it, and per-base qualities are unavailable.

A second Seattle source provided samples from volunteer blood donors who had recovered from COVID-19. Whole blood was collected in K2EDTA tubes by collaborating institutions according to the institutions' own protocols. For TCRbeta analysis, collaborators shipped samples as frozen whole blood, isolated PBMCs, or DNA extracted from either of those sample types. The immunoSEQ Assay, a bias-controlled multiplex PCR, was used to amplify TCRbeta CDR3 regions from genomic DNA. The paper's data handling went like this. The number of nucleated cells in each sample was estimated by amplification of reference gene primers within the assay. To quantify the absolute abundance of each unique TCRbeta CDR3 rearrangement, sequence reads were collapsed and filtered. For each sample, productive Simpson clonality was calculated as the square root of Simpson's diversity index over productive rearrangements. The table was pulled from immuneACCESS by TCRdb, which kept in-frame rearrangements only. Such tables lose some clones; where checked, under half of the loss comes from unresolved V genes, and the rest has no known cause. D and trimming were read from the DNA, whereas the V and J calls and clone size are those reported in that table. The sample table contains approximately 250,000 clones; only one count was recorded for around 78% of them. About 4.9% of the sample comes from the top ten.

Sequencing was performed on peripheral blood. This sequence originates from a man aged 60 to 75 who had recovered from COVID-19.

This receptor carries the CDR3 CASSQLAGGLGGTGELFF. The nucleotide sequence is TGCGCCAGCAGCCAACTAGCGGGGGGGCTGGGGGGCACCGGGGAGCTGTTTTTT. This chain joins TRBV4-1 to TRBJ2-2, with 12 central nucleotides matching TRBD2. From the germline V gene, CDR1 is MGHRA and CDR2 is YSYEKL. V is pruned by 2 bases and J by 4 bases, leaving 8 bases of the junction without a gene match. From its cysteine to its phenylalanine, the CDR3 spans 18 amino acids. This entry keeps only the CDR3 DNA: 54 bases, framed from base 1.